These 25 T cell receptor beta chains originate from one sample sequenced in a study of T cell responses to AZD1222 COVID-19 vaccine. Clones were sequenced by immunoSEQ multiplex PCR, and TCRdb holds only the in-frame ones, with some missing. The data show 95,000 to 150,000 clones, around 91% seen once. This specimen consisted of peripheral blood, obtained on day 0 of AZD1222 vaccination. Receptors were obtained from an adult in good health.

V and J are TRBV14 and TRBJ2-3; 8 bases are a match to TRBD1. There are 16 residues in the CDR3. Germline V gene sequence: CDR1 SGHDN, CDR2 FVKESK. V shed 4 bases, J shed 0 bases, and the junction held 6 bases outside the gene matches. The CDR3 protein is CASSLTRTGSTDTQYF. In DNA form, the CDR3 reads TGTGCCAGCAGCCTTACCAGGACAGGGAGCACAGATACGCAGTATTTT. The full variable domain, its missing parts supplied by reference TRBV14 and TRBJ2-3, is EAGVTQFPSHSVIEKGQTVTLRCDPISGHDNLYWYRRVMGKEIKFLLHFVKESKQDESGMPNNRFLAERTGGTYSTLKVQPAELEDSGVYFCASSLTRTGSTDTQYFGPGTRLTVL.

The chain recombines TRBV11-2 with TRBJ1-3; tentatively, D is TRBD1 (5 bases). The CDR3 is 17 residues long. The V and J ends lost 7 bases and 2 bases respectively, with 21 bases between them. Germline CDR1 is SGHAT and CDR2 is FQNNGV. The CDR3 DNA is TGTGCCAGCACCCTTACCCTAGAGTGGGGGACTGGAAACACCATATATTTT. Amino acids: CASTLTLEWGTGNTIYF. Together with reference TRBV11-2 and TRBJ1-3, the CDR3 gives the full variable domain: EAGVAQSPRYKIIEKRQSVAFWCNPISGHATLYWYQQILGQGPKLLIQFQNNGVVDDSQLPKDRFSAERLKGVDSTLKIQPAKLEDSAVYLCASTLTLEWGTGNTIYFGEGSWLTVV.

The rearrangement links TRBV30 to TRBJ1-2, with D possibly TRBD1 on 6 matching bases. CDR1 and CDR2 (germline): GTSNPN, SVGIG (reference sequence). The CDR3 loop spans 13 amino acids. The V end lost 0 bases, the J end lost 8 bases, and 13 bases lay between the germline ends. The CDR3 DNA follows: TGTGCCTGGAGTGTCGGGGGGGCGGAGGGCTACACCTTC. Its protein product is CAWSVGGAEGYTF.

The gene calls are TRBV5-1 and TRBJ2-5; D is perhaps TRBD1 (5 bases). V was pared by 4 bases and J by 4 bases, with 17 bases between. Germline V lookup: CDR1 SGHRS, CDR2 YFSETQ. CDR3 length equals 15 residues. The CDR3 sequence is CASSLGGASGETQYF. In DNA form, the CDR3 reads TGCGCCAGCAGCCTGGGTGGGGCATCGGGAGAGACCCAGTACTTC.

The chain links TRBV7-8 to TRBJ1-5; possible D gene TRBD1, 5 bases. The CDR3 spans 16 residues. V dropped 2 bases and J dropped 0 bases, with 11 bases sitting between them. The germline V gene encodes CDR1 SGHVS and CDR2 FQNEAQ. The DNA of the CDR3 is TGTGCCAGCAGCTTAAAGGGGTCCTATAGCAATCAGCCCCAGCATTTT. Translating it yields CASSLKGSYSNQPQHF. The full variable domain, in which reference TRBV7-8 and TRBJ1-5 provide the parts outside the CDR3, is GAGVSQSPRYKVAKRGQDVALRCDPISGHVSLFWYQQALGQGPEFLTYFQNEAQLDKSGLPSDRFFAERPEGSVSTLKIQRTQQEDSAVYLCASSLKGSYSNQPQHFGDGTRLSIL.

This chain joins TRBV4-2 and TRBJ1-6, with TRBD1 matching over 8 bases. The CDR3 is made up of 16 amino acids. The germline V gene has CDR1 LGHNA and CDR2 YNFKEQ. Trimming removed 1 base from V and 11 bases from J; junction bases left unmatched: 10. CDR3 DNA: TGTGCCAGCAGCCAAGTGGGGTTACAGGGGGATACACCCCTCCACTTT. This translates into CASSQVGLQGDTPLHF.

The chain couples TRBV30 to TRBJ2-5, with D perhaps assigned TRBD1 or TRBD2 (5 bases each). Germline-derived CDR1 and CDR2 are GTSNPN and SVGIG (reference sequence). CDR3 length: 14 amino acids. Trimming pared 6 bases from V and 1 base from J, leaving 15 bases between. The CDR3 DNA reads as TGTGCCTGCCGGGGCCGCGGGTTCCAAGAGACCCAGTACTTC. It yields the protein CACRGRGFQETQYF.

The V call is TRBV28, the J call TRBJ1-5; D call uncertain. Trimming pared 6 bases from V and 8 bases from J, leaving 23 bases between. The CDR3 consists of 16 residues. Germline CDR1 and CDR2: MDHEN and SYDVKM. CDR3 in DNA: TGTGCCAGCAGCCCGAGGGTAACCCTGCCCGCGGAGCCCCAGCATTTT. Protein product: CASSPRVTLPAEPQHF.

The chain combines TRBV14 with TRBJ2-1, with a weak D call TRBD2 (6 bases). This CDR3 is 16 amino acids long. The germline V and J ends were trimmed by 1 base and 3 bases, with 13 bases remaining between them. Germline lookup yields CDR1 SGHDN and CDR2 FVKESK. The DNA for the CDR3 is TGTGCCAGCAGCCAAGTCGGTGGGGGGAGCTACAATGAGCAGTTCTTC. It is translated as CASSQVGGGSYNEQFF.

This sequence joins TRBV4-3 and TRBJ1-4; weak D call: TRBD1 (5 bases). Trimming took 0 bases from V and 6 from J, leaving 17 bases between them. CDR3 size: 17 residues. CDR1 is LGHNA and CDR2 is YSLEER in the germline V gene. This CDR3 reads CASSQERARAGDEKLFF. CDR3 sequence (DNA): TGCGCCAGCAGCCAAGAGAGGGCCAGGGCCGGTGATGAAAAACTGTTTTTT.

V gene TRBV27 combines with J gene TRBJ2-2; perhaps TRBD2 as D (5 bases). The CDR3 sequence is 16 residues long. Trimming removed 2 bases at V and 3 bases at J, with 13 bases between. Germline CDR1 MNHEY, CDR2 SMNVEV (reference sequence). DNA of the CDR3: TGTGCCAGCAGTTTAGGAAGGAGAGGGTACACCGGGGAGCTGTTTTTT. As protein: CASSLGRRGYTGELFF.

The chain carries TRBV30 and TRBJ1-6; D call uncertain. Germline assignment: CDR1 GTSNPN and CDR2 SVGIG (reference sequence). The CDR3 extends over 14 amino acids. V gave up 1 base and J gave up 9 bases, with 13 bases separating them. The chain's CDR3 is CAWSAGDFVSPLHF. In DNA form, the CDR3 reads TGTGCCTGGAGTGCCGGAGATTTCGTTTCACCCCTCCACTTT.

This clone appeared a single time. The V and J genes are TRBV6-5 and TRBJ2-1; TRBD1 matches at 9 bases. Germline trimming cut 6 bases from V and 8 bases from J; bases unmatched to any gene: 11. This CDR3 contains 15 residues. Per germline, CDR1 MNHEY and CDR2 SVGAGI. The DNA of the CDR3 is TGTGCCAGCAGAAGGGGGACAGGGTATACGGATGAGCAGTTCTTC. This translates into CASRRGTGYTDEQFF.

J is TRBJ2-7 and V is TRBV7-2; 7 nucleotides align to TRBD1. Germline CDR1 and CDR2: SGHTA and FQGNSA. The CDR3 is made up of 15 amino acids. V shed 2 bases and J 2 bases; nucleotides not matched to a gene: 6. CDR3 residues: CASSLIRDSPYEQYF. As DNA, the CDR3 is TGTGCCAGCAGCTTAATCCGGGACAGTCCCTACGAGCAGTACTTC.

In this sample, this clone turned up once. This chain connects TRBV24-1 to TRBJ2-2; 8 nucleotides line up with TRBD1. This CDR3 is 16 amino acids long. V lost 1 base, J lost 7 bases, and 7 bases stayed unmatched. CDR1 KGHDR and CDR2 SFDVKD come from the germline V gene. The chain's CDR3 is CATSDFWTGRIGELFF. For the CDR3, the DNA is TGTGCCACCAGTGATTTCTGGACAGGGAGAATCGGGGAGCTGTTTTTT.

The chain joins TRBV5-1 to TRBJ1-5, with 9 bases that match TRBD1. Germline CDR1 is SGHRS and CDR2 is YFSETQ. CDR3 length: 17 amino acids. V was clipped by 4 bases and J by 0 bases; unmatched bases: 8. CDR3 sequence reads: CASSKPDRGNSNQPQHF. DNA of the CDR3: TGCGCCAGCAGCAAACCGGACAGGGGCAATAGCAATCAGCCCCAGCATTTT.

The chain links TRBV19 to TRBJ2-3, with 8 bases that match TRBD2. CDR3 length equals 18 residues. Germline V gene sequence: CDR1 LNHDA, CDR2 SQIVND (reference sequence). V dropped 1 base and J dropped 1; count of bases not matched to a gene: 10. The CDR3 protein is CASSIGTPGLGRTDTQYF. CDR3 DNA: TGTGCCAGTAGTATAGGGACTCCGGGACTAGGTCGCACAGATACGCAGTATTTT.

This clone was observed a few times. The chain combines TRBV7-9 with TRBJ2-2; a weak D match, TRBD2 (5 bases). This CDR3 is built from 14 residues. Germline values: CDR1 SEHNR, CDR2 FQNEAQ (reference sequence). Between the trimmed V and J ends, which lost 1 base and 3 bases, there was a span of 6 bases. CDR3 sequence: CASSLGGDTGELFF. As DNA, the CDR3 is TGTGCCAGCAGCTTAGGGGGAGACACCGGGGAGCTGTTTTTT. The complete variable domain, with remaining parts taken from reference TRBV7-9 and TRBJ2-2, reads DTGVSQNPRHKITKRGQNVTFRCDPISEHNRLYWYRQTLGQGPEFLTYFQNEAQLEKSRLLSDRFSAERPKGSFSTLEIQRTEQGDSAMYLCASSLGGDTGELFFGEGSRLTVL.

The genes are TRBV19 and TRBJ1-1; D is undetermined. Deletions cut 3 bases from V and 2 bases from J, with 7 bases between. This CDR3 region has 13 residues. The V gene's germline CDR1 is LNHDA and CDR2 SQIVND (reference sequence). The CDR3 coding sequence is TGTGCCAGTAGTATCACGGGAAACACTGAAGCTTTCTTT. This codes for CASSITGNTEAFF.

The chain carries TRBV5-1 and TRBJ2-4, with D possibly being TRBD2 (6 bases). This CDR3 comprises 12 residues. Germline CDR1 and CDR2: SGHRS and YFSETQ. V shed 2 bases and J shed 6 bases, with 6 bases lying between them. The CDR3, as DNA: TGCGCCAGCAGCTTCGGGGGAAACATTCAGTACTTC. Translated, it gives CASSFGGNIQYF.

This chain uses TRBV5-1 with TRBJ2-3; D may be TRBD1 (6 bases). There are 15 residues in the CDR3. Germline CDR1 is SGHRS and CDR2 is YFSETQ. V dropped 7 bases and J dropped 0 bases, with 15 bases sitting between them. The CDR3 sequence: CASFRAGASTDTQYF. CDR3 DNA sequence: TGCGCCAGCTTTCGGGCAGGGGCTAGCACAGATACGCAGTATTTT.

V gene TRBV4-2 combines with J gene TRBJ1-5; 7 nucleotides agree with TRBD1. V lost 4 bases, J lost 7 bases, and 10 bases stayed unmatched. There are 15 residues in the CDR3. Per the germline V gene, CDR1 is LGHNA and CDR2 is YNFKEQ. Here the CDR3 DNA reads TGTGCCAGCAGCCCGGACAGGATTAGGTACCAGCCCCAGCATTTT. Its translation: CASSPDRIRYQPQHF.

The chain employs TRBV9 and TRBJ2-7; D possibly matches TRBD1 or TRBD2 (7 bases each). V was pared by 3 bases and J by 0 bases, with 13 bases between. CDR1 and CDR2 (germline): SGDLS, YYNGEE. CDR3 size: 15 residues. CDR3 residues: CASSAGGGSSYEQYF. The CDR3 DNA is TGTGCCAGCAGCGCAGGGGGAGGGAGCTCCTACGAGCAGTACTTC.

The chain links TRBV9 to TRBJ2-3; D gene ambiguous. Trimming shortened V by 3 bases and J by 1 base, and 6 bases separated the two germline ends. Germline CDR1 SGDLS, CDR2 YYNGEE. The CDR3 has 13 residues. CDR3 amino acids: CASSAAGTDTQYF. The DNA of the CDR3 is TGTGCCAGCAGCGCCGCCGGCACAGATACGCAGTATTTT.

The chain joins TRBV5-5 to TRBJ1-2, with no clear D. V was clipped by 3 bases and J by 1 base, with 19 bases between them. Germline assignment: CDR1 SGHKS and CDR2 YYEKEE (reference sequence). CDR3 length: 17 residues. This chain's CDR3 is CASSSPVGTLLNYGYTF. CDR3 sequence (DNA): TGTGCCAGCAGCTCCCCAGTGGGCACCCTACTTAACTATGGCTACACCTTC.